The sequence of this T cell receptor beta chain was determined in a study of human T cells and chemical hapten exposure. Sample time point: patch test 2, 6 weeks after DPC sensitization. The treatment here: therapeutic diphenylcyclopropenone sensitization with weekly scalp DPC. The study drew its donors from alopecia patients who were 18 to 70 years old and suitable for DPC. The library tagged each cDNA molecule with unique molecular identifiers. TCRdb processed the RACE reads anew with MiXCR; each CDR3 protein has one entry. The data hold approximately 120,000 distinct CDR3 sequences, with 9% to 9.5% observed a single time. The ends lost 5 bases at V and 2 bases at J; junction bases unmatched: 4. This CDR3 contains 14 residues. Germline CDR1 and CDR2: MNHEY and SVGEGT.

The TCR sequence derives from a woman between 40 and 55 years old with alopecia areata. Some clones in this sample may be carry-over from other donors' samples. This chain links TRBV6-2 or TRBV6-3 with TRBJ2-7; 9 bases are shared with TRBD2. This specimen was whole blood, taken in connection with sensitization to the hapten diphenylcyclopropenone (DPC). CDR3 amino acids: CASSIAGAPYEQYF. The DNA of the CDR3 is TGTGCCAGCAGTATAGCGGGGGCTCCCTACGAGCAGTACTTC.